This TCR beta chain was identified during a study of shared T cell receptors in the human thymus. The method was immunoSEQ multiplex PCR; TCRdb's version includes in-frame clones alone and lacks a portion of them. The repertoire holds hundreds of thousands of clones, roughly 90% seen once, with about 0.01% in the top ten. This CDR3 has 14 amino acids. V was shortened by 7 bases and J by 1 base, with 13 bases between the two germline ends. CDR1 and CDR2 (germline): SGHTS, YDEGEE. Another study also made use of these data, one on human thymus T cells. That work states: Corrective surgery for congenital heart defects was being performed on the healthy Finnish infants who served as donors. Resections removed during corrective heart surgery provided the thymus tissue used. Thymic and blood repertoires appeared to display a bias in their usage of V and J genes. What related research reported was that thymic repertoires overlapped highly among unrelated individuals.

Sequencing used thymocytes. The chain couples TRBV5-8 to TRBJ2-3; a possible D gene is TRBD2 (6 bases). The receptor's source is a boy in the first two years of life with a congenital heart defect. The chain's CDR3 is CASADYLRTDTQYF. CDR3 nucleotide sequence: TGTGCCAGCGCGGACTACCTGCGCACAGATACGCAGTATTTT.